One and the same sample provided the 11 T cell receptor beta chains below, sequenced in a study of OX40 agonist ivuxolimab in advanced cancers. Sequenced by immunoSEQ multiplex PCR; TCRdb stores in-frame clones only, minus some. The table lists over 60,000 clones, around 89% of them singletons. The material was CD4+ or CD8+ T cells sorted from blood, obtained in a trial of the OX40 agonist ivuxolimab. These receptors originate from an adult with an advanced solid tumor such as melanoma, head and neck, liver or kidney cancer.

The chain carries TRBV7-9 and TRBJ2-5; perhaps D is TRBD1 or TRBD2 (5 bases each). Germline loops: CDR1 SEHNR, CDR2 FQNEAQ (reference sequence). The CDR3 is 14 residues long. Trimming took 1 base from V and 4 from J, leaving 10 bases between them. For the CDR3, the DNA is TGTGCCAGCAGCTTAGGGTCAGGGAGAGAGACCCAGTACTTC. Encoded protein: CASSLGSGRETQYF.

The genes are TRBV6-1 and TRBJ1-2, with a weak D call TRBD1 (6 bases). The CDR3 is 13 residues long. The V gene's germline CDR1 is MNHNS and CDR2 SASEGT. V lost 1 base and J lost 4, with 7 bases in between. DNA for the CDR3: TGTGCCAGCAGTGAAGGGGGGCCCTATGGCTACACCTTC. This encodes CASSEGGPYGYTF.

The chain carries TRBV9 and TRBJ1-2; the D is unclear. Germline lookup yields CDR1 SGDLS and CDR2 YYNGEE. V lost 0 bases to trimming and J lost 8 bases, with 17 bases between them. The CDR3 runs 15 residues. CDR3 nucleotide sequence: TGTGCCAGCAGCGTAGGTACGGCGGCGCCTAGAGGCTACACCTTC. It is translated as CASSVGTAAPRGYTF.

This clone has just one count. CDR3 nucleotide sequence: TGTGCCAGCAGTCCGGCAGGGGAACACGAGCAGTACTTC. Encoded protein: CASSPAGEHEQYF. The chain joins TRBV6-6 to TRBJ2-7; TRBD1 might be the D (6 bases). CDR3 length: 13 amino acids. The V end lost 5 bases, the J end lost 5 bases, and 13 bases lay between the germline ends. Germline CDR1 reads MNHNY; CDR2 reads SVGAGI (reference sequence).

The chain joins TRBV5-4 to TRBJ2-5, with 8 bases matching TRBD1. Germline CDR1 reads SGHNT; CDR2 reads YYREEE (reference sequence). After removal of 4 bases from V and 4 bases from J, the junction contained 6 bases not matched to a gene. The CDR3 totals 14 residues. CDR3 region: CASSDDRGRETQYF. The CDR3 DNA reads as TGTGCCAGCAGCGATGACAGGGGTAGAGAGACCCAGTACTTC.

The chain carries TRBV7-9 and TRBJ1-2; D not resolved. CDR1 SEHNR and CDR2 FQNEAQ come from the germline V gene (reference sequence). The CDR3 covers 15 residues. V gave up 5 bases and J gave up 0 bases, with 13 bases separating them. The CDR3 spells CASSPPSSTNYGYTF. DNA of the CDR3: TGTGCCAGCAGCCCCCCGAGTAGTACTAACTATGGCTACACCTTC.

The chain is built from TRBV5-1 and TRBJ2-5; D gene uncertain. The CDR3 is made up of 15 amino acids. V gave up 4 bases and J gave up 0 bases, with 13 bases separating them. The V gene's germline CDR1 is SGHRS and CDR2 YFSETQ. The CDR3, as DNA: TGCGCCAGCAGCCAGCCCGACCGGAACCAAGAGACCCAGTACTTC. This sequence encodes CASSQPDRNQETQYF.

V usage is TRBV28 and J usage is TRBJ2-7; D not certain. The CDR3 runs 14 residues. V lost 5 bases and J 1 base, leaving 12 bases between the germline ends. The germline V gene has CDR1 MDHEN and CDR2 SYDVKM. The CDR3 coding sequence is TGTGCCAGCAGTACCCACTTGGGATCCTACGAGCAGTACTTC. This encodes CASSTHLGSYEQYF. Full variable domain (outside the CDR3, taken from reference TRBV28 and TRBJ2-7): DVKVTQSSRYLVKRTGEKVFLECVQDMDHENMFWYRQDPGLGLRLIYFSYDVKMKEKGDIPEGYSVSREKKERFSLILESASTNQTSMYLCASSTHLGSYEQYFGPGTRLTVT.

This chain uses TRBV5-4 with TRBJ1-1, with a tentative D call TRBD1 (6 bases). Looked up from germline, CDR1 is SGHNT and CDR2 is YYREEE (reference sequence). The CDR3 extends over 13 amino acids. V was shortened by 4 bases and J by 8 bases, with 15 bases between the two germline ends. This CDR3 reads CASSQQGRGEAFF. For the CDR3, the DNA is TGTGCCAGCAGCCAACAGGGTCGTGGGGAAGCTTTCTTT.

V and J are TRBV27 and TRBJ1-6; 9 bases fit TRBD1. Germline CDR1 and CDR2: MNHEY and SMNVEV (reference sequence). This CDR3 is 13 amino acids long. After removal of 8 bases from V and 10 bases from J, the junction contained 6 bases not matched to a gene. Written as DNA, the CDR3 is TGTGCCAGCGGCCGGGACAGGGACTCACCCCTCCACTTT. Translation gives CASGRDRDSPLHF.

The chain uses TRBV6-1 and TRBJ2-1, with unresolved D. Germline lookup yields CDR1 MNHNS and CDR2 SASEGT. With 5 bases removed from V and 2 bases from J, the gap between germline ends came to 10 bases. The CDR3 length is 14 residues. The chain's CDR3 is CASSQSGAYNEQFF. Written as DNA, the CDR3 is TGTGCCAGCAGTCAGAGTGGGGCCTACAATGAGCAGTTCTTC.